What follows is one TCR beta chain and its context. This entry comes from a study of control samples from healthy donors and cancer patients. TCRdb keeps only in-frame clones here, not all; method: immunoSEQ multiplex PCR. The sample has 90,000 to 130,000 clones; almost 85% are singletons. Per germline, CDR1 SGHKS and CDR2 YYEKEE (reference sequence). Trimming took 4 bases from V and 3 from J, leaving 17 bases between them. The CDR3 loop spans 16 amino acids. The receptor was isolated from a young man in good health. Sequenced sample: blood. The V and J genes are TRBV5-5 and TRBJ1-5, with a tentative D call TRBD1 (6 bases). DNA for the CDR3: TGTGCCAGCAGCCCCAAGACAGGAAGCACCAATCAGCCCCAGCATTTT. Encoded protein: CASSPKTGSTNQPQHF.